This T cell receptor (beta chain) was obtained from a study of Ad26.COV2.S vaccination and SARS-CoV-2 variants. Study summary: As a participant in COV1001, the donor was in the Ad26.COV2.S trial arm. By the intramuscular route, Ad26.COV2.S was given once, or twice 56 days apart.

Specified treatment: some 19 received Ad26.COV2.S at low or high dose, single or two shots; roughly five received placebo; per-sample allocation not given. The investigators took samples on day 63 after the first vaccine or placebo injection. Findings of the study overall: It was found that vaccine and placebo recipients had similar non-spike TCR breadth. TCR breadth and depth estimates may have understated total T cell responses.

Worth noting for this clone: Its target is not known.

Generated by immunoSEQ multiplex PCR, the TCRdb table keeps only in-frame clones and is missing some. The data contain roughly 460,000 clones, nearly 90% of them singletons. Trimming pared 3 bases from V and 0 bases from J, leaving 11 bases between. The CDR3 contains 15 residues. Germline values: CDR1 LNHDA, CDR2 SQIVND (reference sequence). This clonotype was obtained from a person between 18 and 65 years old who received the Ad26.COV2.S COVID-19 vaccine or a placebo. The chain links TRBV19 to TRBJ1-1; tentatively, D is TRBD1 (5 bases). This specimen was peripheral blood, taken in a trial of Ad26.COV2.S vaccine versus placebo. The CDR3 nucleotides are TGTGCCAGTAGTATCCCAGCAGGGATGAACACTGAAGCTTTCTTT. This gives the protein CASSIPAGMNTEAFF.